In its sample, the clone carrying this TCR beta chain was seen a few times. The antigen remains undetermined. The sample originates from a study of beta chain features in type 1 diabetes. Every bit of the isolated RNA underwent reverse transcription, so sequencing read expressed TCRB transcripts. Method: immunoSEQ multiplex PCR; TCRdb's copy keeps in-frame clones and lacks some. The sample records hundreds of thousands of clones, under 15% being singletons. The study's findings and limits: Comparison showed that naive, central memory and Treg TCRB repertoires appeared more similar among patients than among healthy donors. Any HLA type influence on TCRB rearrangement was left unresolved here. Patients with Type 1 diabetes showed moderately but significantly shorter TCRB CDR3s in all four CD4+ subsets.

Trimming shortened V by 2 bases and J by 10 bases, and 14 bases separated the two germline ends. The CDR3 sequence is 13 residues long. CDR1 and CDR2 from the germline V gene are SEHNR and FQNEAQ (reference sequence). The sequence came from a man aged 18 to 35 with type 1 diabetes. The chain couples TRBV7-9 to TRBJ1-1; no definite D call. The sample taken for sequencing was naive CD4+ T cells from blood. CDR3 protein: CASSLMRLEGAFF. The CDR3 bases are TGTGCCAGCAGCTTAATGAGATTGGAAGGAGCTTTCTTT.